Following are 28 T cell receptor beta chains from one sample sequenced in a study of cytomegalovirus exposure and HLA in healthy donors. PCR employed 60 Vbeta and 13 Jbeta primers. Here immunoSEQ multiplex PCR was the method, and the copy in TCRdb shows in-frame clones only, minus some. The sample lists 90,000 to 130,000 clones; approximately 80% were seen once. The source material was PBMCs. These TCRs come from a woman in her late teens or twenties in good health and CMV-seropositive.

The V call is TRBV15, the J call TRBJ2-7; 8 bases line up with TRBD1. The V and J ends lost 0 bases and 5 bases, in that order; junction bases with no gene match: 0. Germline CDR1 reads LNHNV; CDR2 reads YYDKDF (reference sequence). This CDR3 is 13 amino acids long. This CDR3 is CATSREQGDEQYF. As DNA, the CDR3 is TGTGCCACCAGCAGAGAACAGGGGGACGAGCAGTACTTC.

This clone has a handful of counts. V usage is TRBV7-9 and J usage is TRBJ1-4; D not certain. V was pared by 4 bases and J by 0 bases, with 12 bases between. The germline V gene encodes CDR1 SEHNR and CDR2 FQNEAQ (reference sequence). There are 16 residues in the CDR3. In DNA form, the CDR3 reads TGTGCCAGCAGCTACAGACCCCTCACAACTAATGAAAAACTGTTTTTT. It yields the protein CASSYRPLTTNEKLFF.

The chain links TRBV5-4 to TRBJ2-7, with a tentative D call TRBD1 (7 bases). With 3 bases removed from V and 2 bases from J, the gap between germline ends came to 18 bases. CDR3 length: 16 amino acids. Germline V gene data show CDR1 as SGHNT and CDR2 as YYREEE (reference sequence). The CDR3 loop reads CASSSGGATGTYEQYF. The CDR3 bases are TGTGCCAGCAGCTCTGGAGGGGCGACAGGGACCTACGAGCAGTACTTC.

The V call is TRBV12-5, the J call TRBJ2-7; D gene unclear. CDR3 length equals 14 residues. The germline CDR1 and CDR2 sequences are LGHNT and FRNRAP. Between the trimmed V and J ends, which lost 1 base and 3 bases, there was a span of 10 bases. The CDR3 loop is CASGLGLALYEQYF. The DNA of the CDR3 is TGTGCTAGTGGTTTGGGACTCGCCCTCTACGAGCAGTACTTC.

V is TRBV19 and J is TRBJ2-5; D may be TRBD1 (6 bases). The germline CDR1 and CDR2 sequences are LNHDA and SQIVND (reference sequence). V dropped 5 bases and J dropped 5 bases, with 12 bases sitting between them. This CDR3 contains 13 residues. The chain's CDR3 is CASSLQGPETQYF. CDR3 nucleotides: TGTGCCAGTAGTCTACAGGGACCGGAGACCCAGTACTTC. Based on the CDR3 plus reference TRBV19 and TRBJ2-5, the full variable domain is DGGITQSPKYLFRKEGQNVTLSCEQNLNHDAMYWYRQDPGQGLRLIYYSQIVNDFQKGDIAEGYSVSREKKESFPLTVTSAQKNPTAFYLCASSLQGPETQYFGPGTRLLVL.

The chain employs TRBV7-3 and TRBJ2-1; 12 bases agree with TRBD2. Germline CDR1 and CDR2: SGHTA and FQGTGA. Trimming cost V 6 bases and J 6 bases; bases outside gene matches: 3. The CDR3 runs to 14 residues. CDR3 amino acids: CASSPGLAGNEQFF. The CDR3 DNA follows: TGTGCCAGCAGTCCGGGACTAGCGGGCAATGAGCAGTTCTTC. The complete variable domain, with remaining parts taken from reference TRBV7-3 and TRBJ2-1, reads GAGVSQTPSNKVTEKGKYVELRCDPISGHTALYWYRQSLGQGPEFLIYFQGTGAADDSGLPNDRFFAVRPEGSVSTLKIQRTERGDSAVYLCASSPGLAGNEQFFGPGTRLTVL.

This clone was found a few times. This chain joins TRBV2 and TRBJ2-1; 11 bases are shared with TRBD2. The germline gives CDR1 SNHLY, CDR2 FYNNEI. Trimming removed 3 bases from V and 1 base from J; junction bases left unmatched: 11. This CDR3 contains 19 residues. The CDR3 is CASSDASGRLGGSYNEQFF. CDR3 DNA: TGTGCCAGCAGTGATGCTAGCGGGAGGCTAGGAGGGTCCTACAATGAGCAGTTCTTC. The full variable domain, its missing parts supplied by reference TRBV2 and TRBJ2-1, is EPEVTQTPSHQVTQMGQEVILRCVPISNHLYFYWYRQILGQKVEFLVSFYNNEISEKSEIFDDQFSVERPDGSNFTLKIRSTKLEDSAMYFCASSDASGRLGGSYNEQFFGPGTRLTVL.

The CDR3 nucleotides read TGTGCCAGCAGCGCTGGACAGGGGGGGACTGAAGCTTTCTTT. This sequence encodes CASSAGQGGTEAFF. This chain links TRBV9 with TRBJ1-1; TRBD1 agrees at 10 bases. Germline-derived CDR1 and CDR2 are SGDLS and YYNGEE. The CDR3 is made up of 14 amino acids. Trimming at V came to 3 bases and at J to 5 bases, leaving 4 bases not matched to a gene.

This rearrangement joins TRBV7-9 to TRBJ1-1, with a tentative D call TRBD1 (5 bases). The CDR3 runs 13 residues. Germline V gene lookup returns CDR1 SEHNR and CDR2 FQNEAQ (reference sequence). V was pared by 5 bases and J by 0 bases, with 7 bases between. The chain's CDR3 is CASSRGVNTEAFF. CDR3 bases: TGTGCCAGCAGCCGGGGGGTGAACACTGAAGCTTTCTTT.

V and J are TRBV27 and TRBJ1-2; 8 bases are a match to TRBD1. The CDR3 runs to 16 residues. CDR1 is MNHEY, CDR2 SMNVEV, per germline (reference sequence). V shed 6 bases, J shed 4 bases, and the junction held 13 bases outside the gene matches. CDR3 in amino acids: CASRNYGQGQIYGYTF. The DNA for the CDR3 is TGTGCCAGCAGAAACTACGGACAGGGACAAATCTATGGCTACACCTTC.

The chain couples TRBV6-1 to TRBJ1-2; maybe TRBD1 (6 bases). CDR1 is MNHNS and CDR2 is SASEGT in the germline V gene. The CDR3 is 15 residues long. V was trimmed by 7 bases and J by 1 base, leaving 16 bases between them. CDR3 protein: CASTEQGRLNYGYTF. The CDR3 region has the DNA TGTGCCAGCACCGAACAGGGCAGACTTAACTATGGCTACACCTTC.

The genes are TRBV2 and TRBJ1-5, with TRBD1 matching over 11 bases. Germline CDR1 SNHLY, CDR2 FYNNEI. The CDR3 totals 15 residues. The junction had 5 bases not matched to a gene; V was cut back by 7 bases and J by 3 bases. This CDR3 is CASNRDRGFNQPQHF. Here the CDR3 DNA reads TGTGCCAGCAACAGGGACAGGGGGTTCAATCAGCCCCAGCATTTT.

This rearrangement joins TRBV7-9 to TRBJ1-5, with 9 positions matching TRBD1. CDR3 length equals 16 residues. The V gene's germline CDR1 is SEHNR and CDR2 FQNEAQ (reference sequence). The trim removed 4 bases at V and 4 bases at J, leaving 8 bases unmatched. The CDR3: CASSWGTGLWNQPQHF. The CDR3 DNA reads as TGTGCCAGCAGCTGGGGGACAGGGTTGTGGAATCAGCCCCAGCATTTT.

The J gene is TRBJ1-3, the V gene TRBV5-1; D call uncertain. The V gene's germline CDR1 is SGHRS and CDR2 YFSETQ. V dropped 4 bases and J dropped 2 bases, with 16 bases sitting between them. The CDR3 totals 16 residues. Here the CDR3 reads CASSPAALGAGNTIYF. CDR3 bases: TGCGCCAGCAGCCCAGCGGCTCTGGGTGCTGGAAACACCATATATTTT. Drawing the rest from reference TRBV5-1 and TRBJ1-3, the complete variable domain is KAGVTQTPRYLIKTRGQQVTLSCSPISGHRSVSWYQQTPGQGLQFLFEYFSETQRNKGNFPGRFSGRQFSNSRSEMNVSTLELGDSALYLCASSPAALGAGNTIYFGEGSWLTVV.

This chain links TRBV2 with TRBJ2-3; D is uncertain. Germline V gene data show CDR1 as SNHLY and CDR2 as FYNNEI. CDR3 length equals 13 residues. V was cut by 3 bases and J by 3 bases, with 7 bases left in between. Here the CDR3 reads CASSDSPTDTQYF. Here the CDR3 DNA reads TGTGCCAGCAGTGACTCTCCTACAGATACGCAGTATTTT.

DNA for the CDR3: TGTGCCAGCAGCTTGGGGAGCGCCGAGCAGTACTTC. Its translation is CASSLGSAEQYF. The chain joins TRBV7-9 to TRBJ2-7; D might be TRBD2 (5 bases). V gave up 3 bases and J gave up 6 bases, with 9 bases separating them. CDR1 and CDR2 from the germline V gene are SEHNR and FQNEAQ (reference sequence). The CDR3 has 12 amino acids. The whole variable domain, remainder taken from reference TRBV7-9 and TRBJ2-7, is DTGVSQNPRHKITKRGQNVTFRCDPISEHNRLYWYRQTLGQGPEFLTYFQNEAQLEKSRLLSDRFSAERPKGSFSTLEIQRTEQGDSAMYLCASSLGSAEQYFGPGTRLTVT.

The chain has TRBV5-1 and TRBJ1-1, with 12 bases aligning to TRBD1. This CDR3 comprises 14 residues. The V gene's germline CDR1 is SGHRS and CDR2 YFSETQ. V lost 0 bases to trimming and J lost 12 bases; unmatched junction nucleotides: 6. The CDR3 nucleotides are TGCGCCAGCAGCTTGGTTGGGGACAGGGGGCGATCTTTCTTT. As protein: CASSLVGDRGRSFF.

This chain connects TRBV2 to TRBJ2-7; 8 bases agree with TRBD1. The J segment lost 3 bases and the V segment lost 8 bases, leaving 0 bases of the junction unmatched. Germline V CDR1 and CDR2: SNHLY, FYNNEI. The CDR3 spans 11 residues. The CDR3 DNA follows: TGTGCCAGCGGACAGGGCTACGAGCAGTACTTC. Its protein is CASGQGYEQYF.

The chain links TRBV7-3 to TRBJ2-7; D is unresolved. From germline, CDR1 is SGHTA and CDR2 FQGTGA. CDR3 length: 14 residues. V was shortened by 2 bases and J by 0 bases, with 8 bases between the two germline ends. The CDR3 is CASSLSSASYEQYF. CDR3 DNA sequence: TGTGCCAGCAGCTTATCCAGCGCCTCCTACGAGCAGTACTTC.

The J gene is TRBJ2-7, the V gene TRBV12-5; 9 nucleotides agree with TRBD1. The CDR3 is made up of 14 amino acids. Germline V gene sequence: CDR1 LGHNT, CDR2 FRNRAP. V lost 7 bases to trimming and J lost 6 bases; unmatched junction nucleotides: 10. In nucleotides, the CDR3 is TGTGCTAGTGTTGGGACAGGGAGGGCCGGCGAGCAGTACTTC. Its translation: CASVGTGRAGEQYF. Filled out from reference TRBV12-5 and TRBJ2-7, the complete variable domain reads DARVTQTPRHKVTEMGQEVTMRCQPILGHNTVFWYRQTMMQGLELLAYFRNRAPLDDSGMPKDRFSAEMPDATLATLKIQPSEPRDSAVYFCASVGTGRAGEQYFGPGTRLTVT.

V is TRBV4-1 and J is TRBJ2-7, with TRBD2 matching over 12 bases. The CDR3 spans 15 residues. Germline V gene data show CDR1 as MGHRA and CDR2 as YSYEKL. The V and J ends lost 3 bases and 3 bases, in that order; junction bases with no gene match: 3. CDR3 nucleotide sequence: TGCGCCAGCAGCCACCGACTAGCGGGAGACTACGAGCAGTACTTC. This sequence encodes CASSHRLAGDYEQYF.

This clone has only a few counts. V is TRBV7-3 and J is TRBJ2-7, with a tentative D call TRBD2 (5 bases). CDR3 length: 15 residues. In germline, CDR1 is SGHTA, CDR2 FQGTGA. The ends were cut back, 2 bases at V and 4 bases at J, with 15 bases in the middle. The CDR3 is CASSLGGAEAYEQYF. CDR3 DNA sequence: TGTGCCAGCAGCTTAGGTGGCGCGGAGGCATACGAGCAGTACTTC.

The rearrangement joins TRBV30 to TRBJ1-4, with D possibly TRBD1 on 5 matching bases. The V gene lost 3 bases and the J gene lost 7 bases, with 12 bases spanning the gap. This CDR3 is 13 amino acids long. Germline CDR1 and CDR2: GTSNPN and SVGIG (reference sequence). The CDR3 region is CAWRLRGGEKLFF. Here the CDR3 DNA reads TGTGCCTGGAGACTAAGGGGCGGTGAAAAACTGTTTTTT.

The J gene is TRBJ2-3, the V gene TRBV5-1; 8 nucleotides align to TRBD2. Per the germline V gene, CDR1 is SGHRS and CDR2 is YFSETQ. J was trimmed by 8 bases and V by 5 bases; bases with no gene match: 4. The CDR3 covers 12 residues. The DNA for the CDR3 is TGCGCCAGCAGGGCGGGAGGAGGTACGCAGTATTTT. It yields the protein CASRAGGGTQYF.

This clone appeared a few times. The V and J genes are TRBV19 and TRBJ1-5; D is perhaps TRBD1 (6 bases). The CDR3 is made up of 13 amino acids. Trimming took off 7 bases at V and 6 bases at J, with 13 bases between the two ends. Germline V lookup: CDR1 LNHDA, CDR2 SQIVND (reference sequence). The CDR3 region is CASTLGGSQPQHF. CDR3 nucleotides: TGTGCCAGTACCCTAGGGGGTAGTCAGCCCCAGCATTTT.

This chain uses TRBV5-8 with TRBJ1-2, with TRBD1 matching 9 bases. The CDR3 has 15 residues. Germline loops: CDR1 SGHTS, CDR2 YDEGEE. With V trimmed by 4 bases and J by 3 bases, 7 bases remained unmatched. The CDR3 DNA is TGTGCCAGCAGCCCCGGGACAGGGACTCACTATGGCTACACCTTC. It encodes CASSPGTGTHYGYTF.

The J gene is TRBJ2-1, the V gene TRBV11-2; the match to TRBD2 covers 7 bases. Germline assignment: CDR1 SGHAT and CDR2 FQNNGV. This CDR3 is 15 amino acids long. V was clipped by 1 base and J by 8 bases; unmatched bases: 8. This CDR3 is CASSLVVGGQDEQFF. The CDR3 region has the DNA TGTGCCAGCAGCTTAGTCGTGGGAGGGCAGGATGAGCAGTTCTTC.

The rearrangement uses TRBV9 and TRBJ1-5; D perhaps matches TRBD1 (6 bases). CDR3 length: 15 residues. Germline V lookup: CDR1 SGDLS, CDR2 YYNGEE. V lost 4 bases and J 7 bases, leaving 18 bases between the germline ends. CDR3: CASSPSVGGRQPQHF. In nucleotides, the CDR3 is TGTGCCAGCAGCCCCTCGGTAGGGGGAAGGCAGCCCCAGCATTTT.